The 30 T cell receptor beta chains in this list originate from one sample, sequenced in a study of blood T cells in healthy people across ages. Primers used in a second PCR of about 7 to 11 cycles were a sample-barcoded 5' primer and a J-beta primer mix. A single record per CDR3 protein comes from TCRdb applying MiXCR to the 5' RACE reads. Altogether about 840,000 distinct CDR3 sequences are present, roughly 29% being singletons, with the ten largest covering roughly 10%. The data were also submitted as part of a second study, on T cells of mothers and their children.

What was sequenced was blood. The receptor source for this set is a woman between 35 and 50 years old in good health.

Many counts were recorded for this clonotype. The genes are TRBV27 and TRBJ2-7, with no clear D. V dropped 7 bases and J dropped 3 bases, with 13 bases sitting between them. The V gene's germline CDR1 is MNHEY and CDR2 SMNVEV (reference sequence). The CDR3 covers 13 residues. The CDR3 DNA reads TGTGCCAGCACACCGACGGAGAACTACGAGCAGTACTTC. Translating gives CASTPTENYEQYF.

This clonotype was observed at least ten times. The V gene is TRBV28, the J gene TRBJ2-7, with a possible D match to TRBD2 (5 bases). V was clipped by 8 bases and J by 3 bases, with 17 bases between them. In germline, CDR1 is MDHEN, CDR2 SYDVKM. The CDR3 loop spans 14 amino acids. CDR3 amino acids: CASARAETFYEQYF. The CDR3 DNA reads TGTGCCAGCGCACGAGCGGAGACCTTCTACGAGCAGTACTTC.

This chain uses TRBV6-1 with TRBJ2-4, with D perhaps matching TRBD1 (6 bases). The CDR3 extends over 13 amino acids. In germline, CDR1 is MNHNS, CDR2 SASEGT. V shed 6 bases and J shed 6 bases, with 12 bases lying between them. CDR3 sequence (DNA): TGTGCCAGCAGAGAACAGGGATCAAACATTCAGTACTTC. Translated, it gives CASREQGSNIQYF.

The chain joins TRBV7-6 to TRBJ2-7, with 9 bases aligning to TRBD1. CDR3 length equals 16 residues. The germline V gene encodes CDR1 SGHVS and CDR2 FNYEAQ. V shed 5 bases and J 3 bases; nucleotides not matched to a gene: 11. CDR3 sequence: CASSRSPGQGGYEQYF. CDR3 DNA: TGTGCCAGCAGCCGAAGCCCGGGACAGGGAGGCTACGAGCAGTACTTC.

This clonotype has just a few counts. A read error may produce the germline difference seen at one junction end. V usage is TRBV9 and J usage is TRBJ2-1; perhaps TRBD2 as D (6 bases). This CDR3 spans 15 amino acids. CDR1 is SGDLS and CDR2 is YYNGEE in the germline V gene. The CDR3 DNA is TGTGCCTGCAGCGTTGTTGGAGGGGCGTACAATGAGCAGTTCTTC. Its protein is CACSVVGGAYNEQFF.

This clonotype was seen more than once but under ten times. This chain links TRBV7-2 with TRBJ1-1; D is possibly TRBD1 (6 bases). The CDR3 is 15 amino acids. Germline V gene data show CDR1 as SGHTA and CDR2 as FQGNSA. The V end lost 3 bases, the J end lost 2 bases, and 13 bases lay between the germline ends. The CDR3 DNA is TGTGCCAGCAGCTTTCTCGGGACACCAAACACTGAAGCTTTCTTT. Its protein product is CASSFLGTPNTEAFF.

This clonotype has just a few counts. The chain uses TRBV20-1 and TRBJ2-3; 9 bases map to TRBD2. Germline assignment: CDR1 DFQATT and CDR2 SNEGSKA (reference sequence). V shed 3 bases, J shed 1 base, and the junction held 2 bases outside the gene matches. CDR3 length: 14 amino acids. CDR3 in DNA: TGCAGTGCTAGGCAGCGGGGGGGCACAGATACGCAGTATTTT. This encodes CSARQRGGTDTQYF.

The gene calls are TRBV7-9 and TRBJ2-7; weak D call: TRBD1 (6 bases). Trimming removed 5 bases at V and 6 bases at J, with 14 bases between. CDR1 and CDR2 (germline): SEHNR, FQNEAQ (reference sequence). The CDR3 extends over 13 amino acids. CDR3 protein: CASSTRWGPEQYF. CDR3 in DNA: TGTGCCAGCAGCACGCGCTGGGGGCCCGAGCAGTACTTC. Supplemented by reference TRBV7-9 and TRBJ2-7, the full variable domain reads DTGVSQNPRHKITKRGQNVTFRCDPISEHNRLYWYRQTLGQGPEFLTYFQNEAQLEKSRLLSDRFSAERPKGSFSTLEIQRTEQGDSAMYLCASSTRWGPEQYFGPGTRLTVT.

The sample holds a few counts of this clonotype. The V and J genes are TRBV13 and TRBJ2-7; 7 bases map to TRBD1. The germline CDR1 and CDR2 sequences are PRHDT and FYEKMQ (reference sequence). The CDR3 runs to 15 residues. Trimming took 5 bases from V and 3 from J; bases not matched to a gene: 10. The CDR3 here is CASSQLTGSDYEQYF. Written as DNA, the CDR3 is TGTGCCAGCAGCCAACTGACAGGGAGTGACTACGAGCAGTACTTC.

The J gene is TRBJ2-5, the V gene TRBV7-8; no clear D gene. The end of the DNA is better explained by TRBJ2-1, so the J call may be wrong. The CDR3 loop spans 13 amino acids. Germline-derived CDR1 and CDR2 are SGHVS and FQNEAQ. Here the CDR3 reads CASSPRQQETQFF. Here the CDR3 DNA reads TGTGCCAGCAGCCCCCGGCAGCAAGAGACCCAGTTCTTC.

V is TRBV6-5 and J is TRBJ1-1; the match to TRBD1 covers 8 bases. Germline V gene lookup returns CDR1 MNHEY and CDR2 SVGAGI. After removal of 6 bases from V and 5 bases from J, the junction contained 11 bases not matched to a gene. This CDR3 is 15 amino acids long. CDR3 nucleotides: TGTGCCAGCAGCATCCAGGACAGGGTAGGGACTGAAGCTTTCTTT. The encoded protein is CASSIQDRVGTEAFF.

This clonotype was picked up a small number of times. The chain uses TRBV4-1 and TRBJ2-1; 7 nucleotides line up with TRBD1. The CDR3 runs 14 residues. V was pared by 11 bases and J by 6 bases, with 13 bases of the junction left unmatched. Germline V gene data show CDR1 as MGHRA and CDR2 as YSYEKL. The CDR3 sequence: CASEPGQFFNEQFF. In DNA, the CDR3 is TGCGCCTCCGAGCCGGGACAGTTTTTCAATGAGCAGTTCTTC.

This clonotype has at least ten counts. This sequence joins TRBV20-1 and TRBJ2-5; tentatively, D is TRBD1 (5 bases). V was pared by 8 bases and J by 3 bases, with 13 bases between. This CDR3 has 12 amino acids. Per germline, CDR1 DFQATT and CDR2 SNEGSKA (reference sequence). CDR3 in amino acids: CSSRGRKETQYF. CDR3 coding DNA: TGCAGTTCAAGGGGCAGAAAAGAGACCCAGTACTTC.

This clonotype was recorded at least ten times. The chain employs TRBV5-1 and TRBJ2-7; 7 bases map to TRBD1. Germline values: CDR1 SGHRS, CDR2 YFSETQ. Trimming removed 5 bases from V and 4 bases from J; junction bases left unmatched: 15. The CDR3 spans 16 residues. The CDR3 spells CASRKNRDRLTYEQYF. In nucleotides, the CDR3 is TGCGCCAGCAGAAAAAACCGGGACAGACTAACGTACGAGCAGTACTTC.

The gene calls are TRBV7-9 and TRBJ2-5, with D possibly TRBD2 on 6 matching bases. The DNA end is more similar to TRBJ2-7, so the J call may be wrong. This CDR3 comprises 15 residues. In germline, CDR1 is SEHNR, CDR2 FQNEAQ (reference sequence). This chain's CDR3 is CASSRMSGTPYEQYF. In nucleotides, the CDR3 is TGTGCCAGCAGCAGAATGTCCGGGACTCCCTACGAGCAGTACTTC.

Many counts were recorded for this clonotype. This chain connects TRBV11-2 to TRBJ2-7; the D call may be TRBD1 or TRBD2 (5 bases each). CDR3 length equals 14 residues. Germline assignment: CDR1 SGHAT and CDR2 FQNNGV. The V end lost 3 bases, the J end lost 7 bases, and 16 bases lay between the germline ends. CDR3 sequence (DNA): TGTGCCAGCAGCTTCGCCCTGGGACGAGGAGAGCAGTACTTC. Translation gives CASSFALGRGEQYF.

This clonotype was detected many times. The J gene is TRBJ2-7, the V gene TRBV20-1; unclear D gene. The CDR3 is 15 residues long. Trimming stripped 6 bases from V and 0 bases from J, with 18 bases between. Germline CDR1 is DFQATT and CDR2 is SNEGSKA (reference sequence). This CDR3 reads CSATDVTPLSYEQYF. Here the CDR3 DNA reads TGCAGTGCCACGGACGTGACACCCCTCTCCTACGAGCAGTACTTC.

V gene TRBV2 combines with J gene TRBJ1-5, with a possible D match to TRBD1 (6 bases). V lost 6 bases and J lost 1, with 13 bases in between. CDR1 is SNHLY and CDR2 is FYNNEI in the germline V gene. The CDR3 runs to 15 residues. The CDR3 bases are TGTGCCAGCAGGATACAGGGAAGCAGCAATCAGCCCCAGCATTTT. Protein sequence: CASRIQGSSNQPQHF.

CDR3 sequence: CASRGNRDGYEQYF. In DNA form, the CDR3 reads TGTGCCAGCAGGGGGAACCGGGACGGCTACGAGCAGTACTTC. This chain connects TRBV7-8 to TRBJ2-7; D tentatively reads TRBD1 or TRBD2 (5 bases each). Per germline, CDR1 SGHVS and CDR2 FQNEAQ. Trimming removed 6 bases at V and 3 bases at J, with 15 bases between. This CDR3 region has 14 residues.

On this clonotype itself: This may arise from a read error, as a much more abundant clone is one base away. The gene calls are TRBV28 and TRBJ1-5; 8 bases are a match to TRBD1. The CDR3 totals 14 residues. Trimming cost V 7 bases and J 9 bases; bases outside gene matches: 11. The germline V gene encodes CDR1 MDHEN and CDR2 SYDVKM. In nucleotides, the CDR3 is TGTGCCAGCACCCAGGTACAGGGGGTTCGGCCCCAGCATTTT. Translated: CASTQVQGVRPQHF.

V and J are TRBV9 and TRBJ1-1; a weak D match, TRBD1 (6 bases). Trimming removed 5 bases from V and 0 bases from J, with 14 bases in between. CDR3 length: 15 amino acids. In germline, CDR1 is SGDLS, CDR2 YYNGEE. The CDR3 sequence: CASSRLGGMNTEAFF. The CDR3 nucleotides read TGTGCCAGCAGTCGTCTGGGGGGCATGAACACTGAAGCTTTCTTT. The complete variable domain, with remaining parts taken from reference TRBV9 and TRBJ1-1, reads DSGVTQTPKHLITATGQRVTLRCSPRSGDLSVYWYQQSLDQGLQFLIQYYNGEERAKGNILERFSAQQFPDLHSELNLSSLELGDSALYFCASSRLGGMNTEAFFGQGTRLTVV.

This clonotype turned up a few times. This chain joins TRBV5-6 and TRBJ1-5; TRBD1 matches at 9 bases. V was pared by 4 bases and J by 7 bases, with 12 bases of the junction left unmatched. The germline V gene encodes CDR1 SGHDT and CDR2 YYEEEE. The CDR3 consists of 16 residues. The DNA for the CDR3 is TGTGCCAGCAGCCATCGGACAGGGGATTATGCGCAGCCCCAGCATTTT. This translates into CASSHRTGDYAQPQHF.

This clonotype was picked up a small number of times. The gene calls are TRBV12-3 or TRBV12-4 and TRBJ2-5; D unresolved. CDR3 length: 12 amino acids. V shed 6 bases and J shed 5 bases, with 10 bases lying between them. CDR3 in amino acids: CASSRFVETQYF. CDR3 nucleotides: TGTGCCAGCAGCCGGTTTGTTGAGACCCAGTACTTC.

The chain combines TRBV4-1 with TRBJ2-3, with TRBD2 matching over 9 bases. V shed 1 base, J shed 0 bases, and the junction held 20 bases outside the gene matches. Germline V gene sequence: CDR1 MGHRA, CDR2 YSYEKL. The CDR3 spans 22 residues. This CDR3 is CASSQVSPTSGPKPASTDTQYF. For the CDR3, the DNA is TGCGCCAGCAGCCAAGTCTCCCCGACTAGCGGACCTAAACCAGCCAGCACAGATACGCAGTATTTT.

The chain recombines TRBV20-1 with TRBJ2-4; D unclear. V gave up 3 bases and J gave up 13 bases, with 22 bases separating them. This CDR3 has 14 amino acids. Per germline, CDR1 DFQATT and CDR2 SNEGSKA (reference sequence). CDR3 in amino acids: CSASLLLSYNEQYF. The CDR3 DNA is TGCAGTGCTAGTCTACTTCTTTCATACAATGAGCAGTACTTC.

Comment on this clonotype: A clone one base away is much larger, so this may be a read error. The chain uses TRBV20-1 and TRBJ2-6; D possibly corresponds to TRBD1 (5 bases). Germline V gene sequence: CDR1 DFQATT, CDR2 SNEGSKA (reference sequence). This CDR3 is built from 14 residues. The chain's CDR3 is CSARDSSGASVLTF. CDR3 coding DNA: TGCAGTGCTAGAGACAGCTCTGGGGCCAGCGTCCTGACTTTC.

V is TRBV20-1 and J is TRBJ1-5; D unclear. This CDR3 contains 14 residues. Germline V gene lookup returns CDR1 DFQATT and CDR2 SNEGSKA (reference sequence). Trimming removed 4 bases at V and 0 bases at J, with 10 bases between. The CDR3 reads CSATSGFSNQPQHF. The CDR3 region has the DNA TGCAGTGCTACCTCGGGATTTAGCAATCAGCCCCAGCATTTT.

This clonotype was recorded at least ten times. V is TRBV12-3 or TRBV12-4 and J is TRBJ1-2, with D uncertain. The CDR3 is 13 residues long. Trimming took off 6 bases at V and 8 bases at J, with 16 bases between the two ends. The CDR3 here is CASSNLRLRGYTF. CDR3 nucleotide sequence: TGTGCCAGCAGCAATCTGCGTCTGAGGGGCTACACCTTC.

A note on this clonotype: One end of the junction fails to match germline, which may point to a read error. The genes are TRBV7-9 and TRBJ2-6; tentatively, D is TRBD1 (5 bases). The CDR3 loop spans 13 amino acids. CDR1 is SEHNR, CDR2 FQNEAQ, per germline (reference sequence). CDR3 amino acids: CASSLAQGNVRTF. Here the CDR3 DNA reads TGTGCCAGCAGCTTAGCTCAGGGTAACGTCCGGACTTTC.

This clonotype showed up many times. The gene calls are TRBV6-1 and TRBJ1-2; D may be TRBD1 (5 bases). The CDR3 runs to 16 residues. Trimming stripped 4 bases from V and 8 bases from J, with 23 bases between. Germline loops: CDR1 MNHNS, CDR2 SASEGT. In DNA, the CDR3 is TGTGCCAGCAGTGCCCAACCGGGACTCCTTTCGGGGGGCTACACCTTC. As protein: CASSAQPGLLSGGYTF.